A selection of T cell receptor beta chains follows, all from one sample in a study of blood T cell repertoires in COVID-19. Clones were sequenced by immunoSEQ multiplex PCR, and TCRdb holds only the in-frame ones, with some missing. Of roughly 170,000 clones in the sample, 70% to 85% were seen once. Material for sequencing was peripheral blood. The receptors come from a man aged 55 to 69 who had recovered from COVID-19. The CDR3 runs from the conserved cysteine through the conserved F or W.

CDR3aa	v_gene
CASSQATGNTEAFF	TRBV14
CASSITLVNQPQHF	TRBV19
CASSLGGLSHEQYF	TRBV7-9
CASSFGQGGDQPQHF	TRBV6-5
CSASSTGGIGYTF	TRBV20-1
CASSVGGTADQPQHF	TRBV9
CASSLDITGGYTF	TRBV27
CASTLGQGYRQPQHF	TRBV28
CASTRQNYYEQYF	TRBV6-5
CASTSEEGARGYTF	TRBV5-1
CASSQDLGGAQPQHF	TRBV4-2
CASSLVGHPGEETQYF	TRBV7-6
CASRPAPGDFYGYTF	TRBV5-1
CASRFFMNTEAFF	TRBV2
CASSLETSGGETQYF	TRBV5-1
CASSREGQGGVTEAFF	TRBV4-1
CSVGQGMGEPQHF	TRBV29-1
CASSGAGSPYEQYF	TRBV6-4
CASSKLRPTGETQYF	TRBV21-1
CASSPWGSGTNEKLFF	TRBV18
CASSVGGTSPVAIYF	TRBV9
CAITARSENTEAFF	TRBV10-3
CASSIGTGGNQPQHF	TRBV19
CASSFFVESLVATNEKLFF	TRBV5-6
CASRGTGGEKLFF	TRBV6-6
CASSLKLAGGPYEQYF	TRBV7-2
CASSLAPGRGNYGYTF	TRBV5-4
CASSSYSDTQYF	TRBV5-1
CSVVHSMNTEAFF	TRBV29-1
CASSHPSAGGPTQDTQYF	TRBV4-3
CAWTTGIATIYF	TRBV30
CASSLASGGTTDTQYF	TRBV7-2
CASSSGGLSQPQHF	TRBV5-1
CASSFQGGNQPQHF	TRBV7-2
CASSSDRVGYTF	TRBV7-9
CATSPSGGLGGYTF	TRBV24-1
CASSQSRDSAQYF	TRBV4-3
CAISEPDRGWDTEAFF	TRBV10-3
CASSVYDRPTSYEQYF	TRBV9
CASSDWDRGSYEQYF	TRBV2
CASSLDLGQGSPYEQYF	TRBV28